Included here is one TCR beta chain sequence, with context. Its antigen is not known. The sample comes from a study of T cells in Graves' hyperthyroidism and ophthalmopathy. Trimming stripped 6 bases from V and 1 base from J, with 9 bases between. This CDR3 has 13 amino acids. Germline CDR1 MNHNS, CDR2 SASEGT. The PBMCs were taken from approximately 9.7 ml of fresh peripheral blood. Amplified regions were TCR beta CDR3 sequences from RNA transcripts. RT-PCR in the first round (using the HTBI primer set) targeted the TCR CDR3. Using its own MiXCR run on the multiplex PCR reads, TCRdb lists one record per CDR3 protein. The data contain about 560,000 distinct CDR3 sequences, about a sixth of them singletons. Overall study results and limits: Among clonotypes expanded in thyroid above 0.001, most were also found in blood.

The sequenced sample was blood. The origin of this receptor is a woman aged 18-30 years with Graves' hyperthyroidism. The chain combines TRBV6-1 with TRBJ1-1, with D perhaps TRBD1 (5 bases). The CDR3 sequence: CASRVQGNTEAFF. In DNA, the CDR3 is TGTGCCAGCAGGGTCCAGGGGAACACTGAAGCTTTCTTT.